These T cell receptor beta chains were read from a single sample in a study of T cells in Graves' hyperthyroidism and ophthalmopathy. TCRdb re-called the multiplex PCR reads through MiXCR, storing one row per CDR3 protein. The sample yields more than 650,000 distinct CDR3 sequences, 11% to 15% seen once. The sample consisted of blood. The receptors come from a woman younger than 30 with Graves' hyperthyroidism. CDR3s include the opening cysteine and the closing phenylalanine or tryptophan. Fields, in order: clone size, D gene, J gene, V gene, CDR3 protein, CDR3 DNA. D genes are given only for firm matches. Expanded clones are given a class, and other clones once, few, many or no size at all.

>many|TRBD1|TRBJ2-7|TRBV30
CAWSSLLGTVQQYF
TGTGCCTGGAGTTCTCTACTTGGGACAGTCCAGCAGTACTTC
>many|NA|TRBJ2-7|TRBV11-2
CASSPTFSSYEQYF
TGTGCCAGCAGCCCGACGTTTAGTAGCTACGAGCAGTACTTC
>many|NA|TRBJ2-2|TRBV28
CASSWGLGNTGELFF
TGTGCCAGCAGTTGGGGGCTCGGGAACACCGGGGAGCTGTTTTTT
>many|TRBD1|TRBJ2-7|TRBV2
CASSETGGLTYEQYF
TGTGCCAGCAGTGAGACAGGGGGCCTGACCTACGAGCAGTACTTC
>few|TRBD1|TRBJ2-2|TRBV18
CASSPGTGGASGELFF
TGTGCCAGCTCCCCTGGGACAGGGGGCGCTTCCGGGGAGCTGTTTTTT
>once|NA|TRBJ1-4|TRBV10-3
CAISASTNEKLFF
TGTGCCATCAGTGCGTCAACTAATGAAAAACTGTTTTTT
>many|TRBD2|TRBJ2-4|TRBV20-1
CSATKGLAAAKNIQYF
TGCAGTGCTACGAAGGGACTAGCGGCGGCCAAAAACATTCAGTACTTC
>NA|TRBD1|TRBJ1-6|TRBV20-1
CSAKPPGQGLSPLHF
TGCAGTGCTAAACCGCCCGGACAGGGGCTTTCACCCCTCCACTTT
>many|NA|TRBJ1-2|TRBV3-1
CASSHLDTVNGYTF
TGTGCCAGCAGCCACCTGGACACCGTGAATGGCTACACCTTC
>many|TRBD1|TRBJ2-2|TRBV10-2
CASSESRDRDTGELFF
TGCGCCAGCAGTGAGTCGAGGGACAGGGACACCGGGGAGCTGTTTTTT
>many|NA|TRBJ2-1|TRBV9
CASSVTGRGNEQFF
TGTGCCAGCAGCGTCACCGGGAGAGGTAATGAGCAGTTCTTC
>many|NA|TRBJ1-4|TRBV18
CASSQERTNEKLFF
TGTGCCAGCTCACAAGAGAGGACAAATGAAAAACTGTTTTTT
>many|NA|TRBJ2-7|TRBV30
CAWHPEGSGTYEQYF
TGTGCCTGGCACCCCGAGGGGAGCGGCACCTACGAGCAGTACTTC
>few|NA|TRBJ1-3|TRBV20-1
CSATDSDSGNTIYF
TGCAGTGCTACCGACAGTGACTCTGGAAACACCATATATTTT
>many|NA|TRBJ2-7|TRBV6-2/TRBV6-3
CASSYSMQVRYEQYF
TGTGCCAGCAGTTACTCGATGCAGGTCCGCTACGAGCAGTACTTC
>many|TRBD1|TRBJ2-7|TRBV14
CASSQDLGQEQYF
TGTGCCAGCAGCCAAGATCTGGGACAGGAGCAGTACTTC
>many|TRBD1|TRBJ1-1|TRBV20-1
CSARQLGRQGNTEAFF
TGCAGTGCTAGACAATTAGGGCGACAGGGGAACACTGAAGCTTTCTTT
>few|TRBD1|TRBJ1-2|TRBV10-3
CATAGQGAYGYTF
TGTGCCACCGCGGGACAGGGGGCGTATGGCTACACCTTC
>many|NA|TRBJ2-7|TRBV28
CASSLIGRGYEQYF
TGTGCCAGCAGTTTAATCGGCAGGGGCTACGAGCAGTACTTC
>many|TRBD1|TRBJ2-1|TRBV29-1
CSVEVRDRGLYEQFF
TGCAGCGTTGAAGTTAGGGACAGGGGGCTGTATGAGCAGTTCTTC
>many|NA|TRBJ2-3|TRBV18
CASSPQADTQYF
TGTGCCAGCTCACCACAGGCAGATACGCAGTATTTT
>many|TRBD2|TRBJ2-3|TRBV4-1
CASSQGGLGGDTQYF
TGCGCCAGCAGCCAAGGGGGACTAGGAGGAGATACGCAGTATTTT
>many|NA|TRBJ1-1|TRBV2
CASSEGRMNTEAFF
TGTGCCAGCAGTGAGGGACGTATGAACACTGAAGCTTTCTTT
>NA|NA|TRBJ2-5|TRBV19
CASKGDGQETQYF
TGTGCCAGTAAGGGAGACGGCCAAGAGACCCAGTACTTC